These 7 T cell receptor beta chains originate from one sample sequenced in a study of cytotoxic CD8 clonotypes in ibrutinib-treated CLL (dated by TCRdb to about 2021). Library generation was performed with the immunoSEQ multiplex PCR assay. TCRdb carries this immuneACCESS record with in-frame sequences only. Its versions omit some clonotypes, under half of them owing to an unresolved V gene in the studies checked, with the rest unexplained. The sample data list some 310,000 clones, and more than 65% of these were observed just once. The ten largest clones add up to 5% to 7% of the sample. The specimen comprised PBMCs, sampled before ibrutinib treatment. These receptors originate from a human donor with chronic lymphocytic leukemia.

The V call is TRBV5-1, the J call TRBJ2-7; 7 bases line up with TRBD2. From germline, CDR1 is SGHRS and CDR2 YFSETQ. V lost 4 bases, J lost 1 base, and 5 bases stayed unmatched. The CDR3 extends over 14 amino acids. Written as DNA, the CDR3 is TGCGCCAGCAGCCCGGGGGGAGGATCCTACGAGCAGTACTTC. Translating it yields CASSPGGGSYEQYF. The full variable domain, its missing parts supplied by reference TRBV5-1 and TRBJ2-7, is KAGVTQTPRYLIKTRGQQVTLSCSPISGHRSVSWYQQTPGQGLQFLFEYFSETQRNKGNFPGRFSGRQFSNSRSEMNVSTLELGDSALYLCASSPGGGSYEQYFGPGTRLTVT.

The chain recombines TRBV5-6 with TRBJ1-3, with D perhaps TRBD1 (6 bases). CDR3 length: 16 residues. Between the trimmed V and J ends, which lost 2 bases and 2 bases, there was a span of 14 bases. Germline V gives CDR1 SGHDT, CDR2 YYEEEE. CDR3 residues: CASSFRFRDTGNTIYF. The CDR3 coding sequence is TGTGCCAGCAGCTTTCGTTTTAGGGACACTGGAAACACCATATATTTT. The full variable domain, its missing parts supplied by reference TRBV5-6 and TRBJ1-3, is DAGVTQSPTHLIKTRGQQVTLRCSPKSGHDTVSWYQQALGQGPQFIFQYYEEEERQRGNFPDRFSGHQFPNYSSELNVNALLLGDSALYLCASSFRFRDTGNTIYFGEGSWLTVV.

The rearrangement links TRBV7-3 to TRBJ2-1; no clear D gene. V was cut by 3 bases and J by 8 bases, with 8 bases left in between. The germline V gene encodes CDR1 SGHTA and CDR2 FQGTGA. This CDR3 is 12 amino acids long. The CDR3 DNA follows: TGTGCCAGCAGCTTTGAATTCGATGAGCAGTTCTTC. Translation: CASSFEFDEQFF.

The rearrangement joins TRBV10-3 to TRBJ1-2; no clear D gene. The CDR3 is 11 residues long. Germline V CDR1 and CDR2: ENHRY, SYGVKD. The V and J ends lost 6 bases and 4 bases respectively, with 6 bases between them. CDR3 in amino acids: CAIRRAYGYTF. Written as DNA, the CDR3 is TGTGCCATCAGGAGGGCCTATGGCTACACCTTC.

V gene TRBV6-1 combines with J gene TRBJ2-7, with 11 bases identical to TRBD1. Germline CDR1 is MNHNS and CDR2 is SASEGT. After removal of 2 bases from V and 7 bases from J, the junction contained 7 bases not matched to a gene. This CDR3 has 15 residues. CDR3 bases: TGTGCCAGCAGTGAATTAGGACAGGGGGCTTCAGAGCAGTACTTC. Its protein product is CASSELGQGASEQYF.

The rearrangement uses TRBV30 and TRBJ2-7; 8 positions match TRBD1. This CDR3 has 16 residues. The trim removed 1 base at V and 2 bases at J, leaving 10 bases unmatched. Germline lookup yields CDR1 GTSNPN and CDR2 SVGIG (reference sequence). Here the CDR3 DNA reads TGTGCCTGGAGTGCCCTGCAGACAGGGGCTCCCTACGAGCAGTACTTC. Translating it yields CAWSALQTGAPYEQYF.

The rearrangement uses TRBV7-8 and TRBJ1-5; 8 positions match TRBD1. CDR1 and CDR2 from the germline V gene are SGHVS and FQNEAQ. The CDR3 is 19 amino acids. V trimming: 0 bases; J trimming: 4 bases; junction bases outside the gene matches: 14. CDR3 coding DNA: TGTGCCAGCAGCTTAGCGGAGCCAGGGGGCGCCGTAGTAAATCAGCCCCAGCATTTT. Amino acid sequence: CASSLAEPGGAVVNQPQHF.